Sequencing of this T cell receptor (beta chain) was carried out in a study of blood T cell repertoires in COVID-19. TCRdb keeps only in-frame clones here, not all; method: immunoSEQ multiplex PCR. Altogether about 100,000 clones are present, approximately 89% being singletons, with the ten largest covering about 1.9%. V was clipped by 7 bases and J by 7 bases; unmatched bases: 14. The CDR3 is 16 residues long. The germline CDR1 and CDR2 sequences are MNHNY and SVGAGI (reference sequence). The TCR was taken from a man in his fifties with active COVID-19. Sequenced sample: peripheral blood. The chain recombines TRBV6-6 with TRBJ2-2; 8 bases map to TRBD2. The CDR3 is CASTLGTRRHGGELFF. The CDR3 region has the DNA TGTGCCAGCACCTTAGGGACTAGACGTCACGGCGGGGAGCTGTTTTTT.